The rows below give T cell receptor beta chains drawn from one sample of a study of Graves' ophthalmopathy and Graves' hyperthyroidism. TCRdb processed the multiplex PCR reads anew with MiXCR; each CDR3 protein has one entry. Of roughly 700,000 distinct CDR3 sequences listed, 35% to 50% are singletons. Sequenced input: peripheral blood. The receptors shown here come from an adult man with Graves' ophthalmopathy. CDR3s include the opening cysteine and the closing phenylalanine or tryptophan. The D gene is left open where the match is weak. The size field is filled for only some rows; it gives once, few, many or a size class.

>.|.|TRBJ2-2|TRBV25-1
CACSARAAGGAGELFF
.
>many|.|TRBJ1-6|TRBV10-3
CAIERGQGNSPLHF
TGTGCCATCGAAAGAGGTCAAGGAAATTCACCCCTCCACTTT
>.|TRBD1|TRBJ2-6|TRBV10-3
CASIPGQGLSGANVLTF
TGTGCCAGCATTCCGGGACAGGGATTGTCTGGGGCCAACGTCCTGACTTTC
>few|.|TRBJ2-7|TRBV5-6
CASSLQFGLGSYEQYF
TGTGCCAGCAGCTTGCAGTTCGGACTGGGCTCCTACGAGCAGTACTTC
>many|.|TRBJ2-7|TRBV7-9
CASSLQAGPYEQYF
TGTGCCAGCAGCTTACAGGCAGGGCCCTACGAGCAGTACTTC
>.|TRBD1|TRBJ1-2|TRBV15
CATAGTAYGYTF
TGTGCCACCGCCGGGACAGCCTATGGCTACACCTTC
>.|TRBD1|TRBJ2-2|TRBV19
CASRRGPGELFF
TGTGCCAGTAGGAGGGGGCCCGGGGAGCTGTTTTTT
>many|.|TRBJ1-2|TRBV25-1
CASEAPREFGYTF
TGTGCCAGCGAGGCCCCTAGGGAGTTTGGCTACACCTTC
>.|.|TRBJ2-2|TRBV7-9
CASSYSGTGGLFF
TGTGCCAGCAGTTACTCAGGCACCGGTGGGCTGTTTTTT
>.|TRBD1|TRBJ2-7|TRBV10-3
CAISDGTGDAEQYF
TGTGCCATCAGTGACGGGACAGGGGACGCCGAGCAGTACTTC
>few|.|TRBJ1-5|TRBV19
CASSIHAGGDQPQHF
TGTGCCAGTAGTATTCATGCTGGGGGCGATCAGCCCCAGCATTTT
>many|.|TRBJ1-1|TRBV15
CATSSGSLNTEAFF
TGTGCCACCAGCAGCGGGTCGTTGAACACTGAAGCTTTCTTT
>few|.|TRBJ2-7|TRBV5-6
CASSFGRSLYEQYF
TGTGCCAGCAGCTTCGGCAGGAGCCTCTACGAGCAGTACTTC
>.|TRBD1|TRBJ1-4|TRBV19
CASSGSDRGLEKLFF
TGTGCCAGTAGTGGATCGGACAGGGGGCTTGAAAAACTGTTTTTT
>.|TRBD1|TRBJ2-5|TRBV7-3
CASSKGQGVETQYF
TGTGCCAGCAGCAAGGGACAGGGGGTTGAGACCCAGTACTTC
>few|TRBD1|TRBJ1-2|TRBV5-1
CASSAGDRVEAYGYTF
TGCGCCAGCAGCGCGGGGGACAGGGTAGAAGCCTATGGCTACACCTTC
>.|.|TRBJ1-5|TRBV5-1
CASSVGDTNQPQHF
TGCGCCAGCAGCGTTGGGGACACCAATCAGCCCCAGCATTTT
>many|.|TRBJ2-5|TRBV10-3
CAIRDVGNQETQYF
TGTGCCATCAGGGATGTGGGGAACCAAGAGACCCAGTACTTC
>many|TRBD1|TRBJ1-1|TRBV29-1
CSVGQGGTEAFF
TGCAGCGTTGGACAGGGAGGAACTGAAGCTTTCTTT
>.|.|TRBJ1-1|TRBV10-3
CAISAVMNTEAFF
TGTGCCATCAGTGCCGTGATGAACACTGAAGCTTTCTTT
>few|TRBD1|TRBJ1-6|TRBV7-9
CASSSGQRNPLHSPLHF
TGTGCCAGCAGCTCGGGACAGCGAAATCCCTTACATTCACCCCTCCACTTT
>many|.|TRBJ1-6|TRBV11-2
CASSTQGFYNSPLHF
TGTGCCAGCAGCACACAGGGCTTTTATAATTCACCCCTCCACTTT
>.|.|TRBJ1-2|TRBV20-1
CSALGLAGRGYTF
TGCAGTGCTCTTGGACTAGCGGGGCGAGGCTACACCTTC
>many|TRBD2|TRBJ2-7|TRBV7-2
CASSATSGTSYEQYF
TGTGCCAGCAGCGCAACTAGCGGGACCTCCTACGAGCAGTACTTC
>.|.|TRBJ2-6|TRBV7-2
CASSFDLSGANVLTF
TGTGCCAGCAGCTTTGACCTTTCTGGGGCCAACGTCCTGACTTTC
>.|.|TRBJ2-7|TRBV20-1
CSARPPATYEQYF
TGCAGTGCTAGGCCCCCAGCCACCTACGAGCAGTACTTC